Detailed here is one TCR beta chain. The CDR3 runs to 16 residues. Germline V gene data show CDR1 as KGHSH and CDR2 as LQKENI. The V gene lost 3 bases and the J gene lost 2 bases, with 17 bases spanning the gap. TCRdb keeps only in-frame clones here, not all; method: immunoSEQ multiplex PCR. The sample contains around 130,000 clones, roughly 92% of which appear only once. This sample stems from a study of T cell responses to AZD1222 COVID-19 vaccine. This receptor was obtained from an adult who received the AZD1222 COVID-19 vaccine. V and J are TRBV18 and TRBJ2-7, with D perhaps matching TRBD1 or TRBD2 (5 bases each). Source: peripheral blood, taken 28 days after the second AZD1222 dose. The CDR3 region is CASSPSGALRPYEQYF. The CDR3 region has the DNA TGTGCCAGCTCACCTTCCGGGGCCCTAAGACCCTACGAGCAGTACTTC.